This TCR beta chain was sequenced for a study of T-cell reconstitution after alpha-beta-depleted transplantation in children. This clonotype occurred many times. V lost 7 bases to trimming and J lost 4 bases, with 26 bases between them. Germline V gene sequence: CDR1 MDHEN, CDR2 SYDVKM. CDR3 length equals 18 residues. Researchers prepared the TCRbeta library using unique molecular identifiers, the study reports. TCRdb itself ran the PCR reads through MiXCR, one entry per CDR3 protein. The sample contains over 150,000 distinct CDR3 sequences, about 7% of which appear only once. The clonotype comes from a boy aged 2-15 years with acute lymphoblastic leukemia, due to receive a stem cell transplant. V and J are TRBV28 and TRBJ2-1; perhaps TRBD1 as D (6 bases). The material sequenced was PBMCs, taken before TCRalphabeta/CD19-depleted stem cell transplant. The CDR3 loop is CASIRLTRPGDLYNEQFF. The CDR3 DNA follows: TGTGCCAGCATCCGCTTAACACGGCCAGGGGACCTATACAATGAGCAGTTCTTC.